A single sample is the source of the 21 T cell receptor beta chains below, sequenced in a study of blood T cell repertoires in COVID-19. Libraries were prepared by immunoSEQ multiplex PCR; TCRdb keeps only in-frame clonotypes and omits some of them. The profile shows around 370,000 clones, approximately 90% of them singletons. Input material: PBMCs or T cells enriched from blood (not recorded which). The receptors originated from a woman under 30 who had recovered from COVID-19.

The chain joins TRBV14 to TRBJ2-5; 8 bases map to TRBD2. The CDR3 totals 16 residues. V gave up 3 bases and J gave up 4 bases; unmatched junction bases: 10. CDR1 and CDR2 from the germline V gene are SGHDN and FVKESK. CDR3 protein: CASSQRLTSALETQYF. The CDR3 nucleotides read TGTGCCAGCAGCCAGCGATTGACTAGCGCGTTAGAGACCCAGTACTTC.

This clone appeared once. V and J are TRBV28 and TRBJ1-4, with TRBD1 matching 9 bases. The CDR3 spans 14 residues. The ends lost 7 bases at V and 5 bases at J; junction bases unmatched: 5. CDR1 and CDR2 from the germline V gene are MDHEN and SYDVKM. Here the CDR3 DNA reads TGTGCCAGCAACCGCGGGACAGGGAATGAAAAACTGTTTTTT. As protein: CASNRGTGNEKLFF.

The rearrangement joins TRBV3-1 (or the pseudogene TRBV3-2) to TRBJ1-2; 9 nucleotides align to TRBD1. The J segment lost 6 bases and the V segment lost 7 bases, leaving 9 bases of the junction unmatched. This CDR3 region has 14 residues. Germline V gives CDR1 LGHDT, CDR2 YNNKEL (reference sequence). CDR3 bases: TGTGCCAGCACACCCGGGACAGGGAATGATGGCTACACCTTC. It encodes CASTPGTGNDGYTF.

This clone was seen just once. The chain recombines TRBV6-5 with TRBJ1-1; D possibly corresponds to TRBD1 (5 bases). Germline V gene data show CDR1 as MNHEY and CDR2 as SVGAGI. The CDR3 has 14 amino acids. V was shortened by 10 bases and J by 0 bases, with 15 bases between the two germline ends. DNA of the CDR3: TGTGCCACCCACAGGAGGGGACTGAACACTGAAGCTTTCTTT. It translates to CATHRRGLNTEAFF.

This chain connects TRBV28 to TRBJ1-5, with 8 bases that match TRBD1. Germline CDR1 is MDHEN and CDR2 is SYDVKM. V shed 6 bases, J shed 3 bases, and the junction held 4 bases outside the gene matches. This CDR3 is built from 14 residues. The CDR3 sequence: CASSRGQANQPQHF. CDR3 DNA: TGTGCCAGCAGCAGGGGGCAGGCCAATCAGCCCCAGCATTTT. Combining the CDR3 with reference TRBV28 and TRBJ1-5 gives the whole variable domain DVKVTQSSRYLVKRTGEKVFLECVQDMDHENMFWYRQDPGLGLRLIYFSYDVKMKEKGDIPEGYSVSREKKERFSLILESASTNQTSMYLCASSRGQANQPQHFGDGTRLSIL.

V and J are TRBV5-6 and TRBJ1-3; D is perhaps TRBD1 (5 bases). Germline CDR1 SGHDT, CDR2 YYEEEE. CDR3 length equals 13 residues. V lost 3 bases and J lost 8, with 12 bases in between. The CDR3 spells CASSWAGGHTIYF. CDR3 DNA sequence: TGTGCCAGCAGCTGGGCCGGGGGACACACCATATATTTT.

CDR3 coding DNA: TGTGCCAGCAGTTTCTTGGGCGAAAAACTGTTTTTT. Its protein product is CASSFLGEKLFF. This chain links TRBV27 with TRBJ1-4; D not certain. This CDR3 is 12 amino acids long. From germline, CDR1 is MNHEY and CDR2 SMNVEV (reference sequence). Trimming took off 3 bases at V and 8 bases at J, with 7 bases between the two ends.

This sequence joins TRBV3-1 (or the pseudogene TRBV3-2) and TRBJ1-1; D is possibly TRBD1 (5 bases). V lost 4 bases, J lost 4 bases, and 13 bases lay in between. Germline lookup yields CDR1 LGHDT and CDR2 YNNKEL (reference sequence). This CDR3 spans 14 amino acids. CDR3 in DNA: TGTGCCAGCAGCCTCGGGGTGGGGGGCACTGAAGCTTTCTTT. This sequence encodes CASSLGVGGTEAFF.

The rearrangement uses TRBV5-1 and TRBJ2-5, with 7 bases matching TRBD2. Losses at the gene ends were 9 bases for V and 4 bases for J; bases not matched to a gene: 9. Germline lookup yields CDR1 SGHRS and CDR2 YFSETQ. There are 13 residues in the CDR3. CDR3 in amino acids: CATRGSWGETQYF. The CDR3, as DNA: TGCGCCACACGCGGGAGCTGGGGAGAGACCCAGTACTTC.

The chain joins TRBV6-1 to TRBJ1-2, with D possibly matching TRBD1 (6 bases). Between the trimmed V and J ends, which lost 0 bases and 5 bases, there was a span of 13 bases. CDR3 length: 15 amino acids. Germline CDR1 is MNHNS and CDR2 is SASEGT. The CDR3 nucleotides are TGTGCCAGCAGTGAAGCCGGGGGGCGGAAGTATGGCTACACCTTC. It is translated as CASSEAGGRKYGYTF.

The CDR3 region has the DNA TGTGCCAGCAGCTTAGCAACCGGGACAGGCTTTGGCTACACCTTC. Residues: CASSLATGTGFGYTF. V gene TRBV7-2 combines with J gene TRBJ1-2; 8 positions match TRBD1. This CDR3 has 15 residues. J lost 7 bases, V lost 0 bases, and 7 bases had no gene match. The germline V gene has CDR1 SGHTA and CDR2 FQGNSA.

The chain couples TRBV4-2 to TRBJ1-4, with TRBD1 identical over 8 bases. The CDR3 runs to 14 residues. Germline values: CDR1 LGHNA, CDR2 YNFKEQ. Losses at the gene ends were 4 bases for V and 13 bases for J; bases not matched to a gene: 11. The CDR3 here is CASSRDRTNDGLFF. The CDR3 DNA is TGTGCCAGCAGCCGGGACAGGACTAATGATGGACTGTTTTTT.

The V and J genes are TRBV9 and TRBJ1-2; 10 bases are shared with TRBD1. CDR3 length: 15 residues. V dropped 5 bases and J dropped 3; count of bases not matched to a gene: 7. Germline loops: CDR1 SGDLS, CDR2 YYNGEE. The CDR3 bases are TGTGCCAGCAGACAAGGACAGGGGGGATACTATGGCTACACCTTC. Its translation is CASRQGQGGYYGYTF.

The gene calls are TRBV5-6 and TRBJ1-1; no firm D call. The CDR3 runs 15 residues. Germline-derived CDR1 and CDR2 are SGHDT and YYEEEE. The V end was cut by 7 bases, the J end by 0 bases, with 16 bases between. The CDR3 DNA follows: TGTGCCAGCGCCCAGGATCCTTTGATGAACACTGAAGCTTTCTTT. This translates into CASAQDPLMNTEAFF.

This clone was observed once. The chain combines TRBV5-4 with TRBJ1-3; perhaps TRBD1 as D (5 bases). CDR3 size: 15 residues. Trimming pared 4 bases from V and 0 bases from J, leaving 11 bases between. Germline loops: CDR1 SGHNT, CDR2 YYREEE (reference sequence). The CDR3 nucleotides are TGTGCCAGCAGCGCCGACAGTTACTCTGGAAACACCATATATTTT. Its protein product is CASSADSYSGNTIYF.

The chain employs TRBV10-1 and TRBJ2-5; TRBD1 is a possible D gene (5 bases). CDR1 and CDR2 from the germline V gene are WNHNN and SYGVQD (reference sequence). This CDR3 has 14 amino acids. V lost 6 bases, J lost 6 bases, and 17 bases lay in between. The CDR3 is CASSFRTPLQTQYF. The CDR3 nucleotides read TGCGCCAGCAGCTTCCGGACACCCCTCCAGACCCAGTACTTC.

The J gene is TRBJ2-3, the V gene TRBV4-1; 16 nucleotides match TRBD2. The germline V gene encodes CDR1 MGHRA and CDR2 YSYEKL. V lost 3 bases and J lost 3; bases outside the gene matches: 12. This CDR3 comprises 20 residues. The CDR3 bases are TGCGCCAGCAGCCACCGAGAGGGGACTAGCGGGGGGGCGTGGACAGATACGCAGTATTTT. Protein sequence: CASSHREGTSGGAWTDTQYF.

The rearrangement links TRBV3-1 (or the pseudogene TRBV3-2) to TRBJ1-1, with a weak D call TRBD1 (6 bases). The CDR3 length is 15 residues. Germline values: CDR1 LGHDT, CDR2 YNNKEL (reference sequence). The V gene lost 3 bases and the J gene lost 4 bases, with 15 bases spanning the gap. CDR3 sequence reads: CASSHWWGGGTEAFF. In DNA form, the CDR3 reads TGTGCCAGCAGCCATTGGTGGGGAGGGGGCACTGAAGCTTTCTTT.

For this clone: The same CDR3 arises from other DNA sequences in this sample as well. The rearrangement uses TRBV7-9 and TRBJ1-1, with 9 positions matching TRBD1. Germline V gene sequence: CDR1 SEHNR, CDR2 FQNEAQ (reference sequence). V trimming: 6 bases; J trimming: 3 bases; junction bases outside the gene matches: 5. CDR3 length equals 14 residues. The CDR3 here is CASSPGTGHTEAFF. The CDR3 DNA is TGTGCCAGCAGTCCCGGGACAGGGCACACTGAAGCTTTCTTT. Together with reference TRBV7-9 and TRBJ1-1, the CDR3 gives the full variable domain: DTGVSQNPRHKITKRGQNVTFRCDPISEHNRLYWYRQTLGQGPEFLTYFQNEAQLEKSRLLSDRFSAERPKGSFSTLEIQRTEQGDSAMYLCASSPGTGHTEAFFGQGTRLTVV.

The chain joins TRBV30 to TRBJ1-3, with no clear D. The CDR3 covers 16 residues. V lost 0 bases to trimming and J lost 0 bases, with 12 bases between them. Germline CDR1 is GTSNPN and CDR2 is SVGIG (reference sequence). In DNA, the CDR3 is TGTGCCTGGAGTGTAATCCCGAGGGCCTCTGGAAACACCATATATTTT. As protein: CAWSVIPRASGNTIYF.

This sequence joins TRBV12-5 and TRBJ2-1; TRBD2 agrees at 8 bases. Germline trimming cut 7 bases from V and 2 bases from J; bases unmatched to any gene: 13. CDR3 length: 17 amino acids. The V gene's germline CDR1 is LGHNT and CDR2 FRNRAP. CDR3 sequence reads: CASAPTGGGPTYNEQFF. DNA of the CDR3: TGTGCTAGTGCCCCAACCGGGGGGGGGCCGACCTACAATGAGCAGTTCTTC.